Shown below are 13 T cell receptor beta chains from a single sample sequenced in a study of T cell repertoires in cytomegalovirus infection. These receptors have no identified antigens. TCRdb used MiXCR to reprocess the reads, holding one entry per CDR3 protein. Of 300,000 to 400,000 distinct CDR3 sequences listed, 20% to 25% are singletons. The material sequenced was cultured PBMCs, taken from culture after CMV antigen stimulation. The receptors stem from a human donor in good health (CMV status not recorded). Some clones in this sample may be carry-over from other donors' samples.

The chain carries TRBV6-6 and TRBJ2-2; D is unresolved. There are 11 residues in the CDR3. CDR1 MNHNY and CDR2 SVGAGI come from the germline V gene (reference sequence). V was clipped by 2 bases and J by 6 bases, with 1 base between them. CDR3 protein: CASSYPGELFF. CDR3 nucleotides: TGTGCCAGCAGTTACCCCGGGGAGCTGTTTTTT.

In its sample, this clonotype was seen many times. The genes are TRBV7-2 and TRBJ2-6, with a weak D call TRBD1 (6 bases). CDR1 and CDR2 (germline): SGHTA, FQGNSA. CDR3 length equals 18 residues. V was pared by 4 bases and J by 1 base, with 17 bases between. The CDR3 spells CASSSVPGQGSGANVLTF. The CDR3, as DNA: TGTGCCAGCAGCTCGGTCCCGGGACAAGGATCTGGGGCCAACGTCCTGACTTTC.

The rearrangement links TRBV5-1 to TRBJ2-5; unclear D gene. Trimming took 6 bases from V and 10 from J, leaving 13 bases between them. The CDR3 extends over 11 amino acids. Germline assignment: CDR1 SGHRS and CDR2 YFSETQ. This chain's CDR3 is CASTDGNIQYF. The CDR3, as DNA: TGCGCCAGCACTGATGGGAATATCCAGTACTTC.

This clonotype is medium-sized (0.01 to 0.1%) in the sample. The CDR3 DNA reads TGTGCCAGCAGCCGGCCGGGGACGCCCGAGCAGTACTTC. Protein: CASSRPGTPEQYF. The rearrangement joins TRBV7-2 to TRBJ2-7; D tentatively fits TRBD1 or TRBD2 (5 bases each). Germline CDR1 SGHTA, CDR2 FQGNSA. V was shortened by 5 bases and J by 6 bases, with 14 bases between the two germline ends. The length of the CDR3 is 13 residues.

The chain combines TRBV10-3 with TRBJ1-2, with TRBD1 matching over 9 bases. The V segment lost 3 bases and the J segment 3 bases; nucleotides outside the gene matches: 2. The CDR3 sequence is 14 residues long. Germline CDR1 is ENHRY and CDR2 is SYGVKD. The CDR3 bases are TGTGCCATCAGTGATACAGGGGGCGACTATGGCTACACCTTC. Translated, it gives CAISDTGGDYGYTF.

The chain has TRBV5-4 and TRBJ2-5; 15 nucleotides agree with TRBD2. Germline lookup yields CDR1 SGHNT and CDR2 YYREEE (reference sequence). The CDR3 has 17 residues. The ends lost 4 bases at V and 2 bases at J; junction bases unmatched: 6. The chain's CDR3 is CASSEGLAGGFQETQYF. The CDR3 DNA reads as TGTGCCAGCAGCGAGGGACTAGCGGGAGGTTTTCAAGAGACCCAGTACTTC. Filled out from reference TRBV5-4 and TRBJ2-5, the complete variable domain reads ETGVTQSPTHLIKTRGQQVTLRCSSQSGHNTVSWYQQALGQGPQFIFQYYREEENGRGNFPPRFSGLQFPNYSSELNVNALELDDSALYLCASSEGLAGGFQETQYFGPGTRLLVL.

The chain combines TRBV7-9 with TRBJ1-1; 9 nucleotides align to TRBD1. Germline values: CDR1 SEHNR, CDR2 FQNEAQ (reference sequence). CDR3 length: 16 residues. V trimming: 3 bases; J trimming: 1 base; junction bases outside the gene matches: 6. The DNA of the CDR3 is TGTGCCAGCAGCTTCGGGACAGGGTGGGGGAACACTGAAGCTTTCTTT. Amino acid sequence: CASSFGTGWGNTEAFF.

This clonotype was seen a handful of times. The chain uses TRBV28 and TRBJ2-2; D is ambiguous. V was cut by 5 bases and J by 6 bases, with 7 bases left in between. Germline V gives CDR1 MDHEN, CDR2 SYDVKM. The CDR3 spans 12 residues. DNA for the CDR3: TGTGCCAGCAGTATCTTAGCCGGGGAGCTGTTTTTT. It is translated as CASSILAGELFF.

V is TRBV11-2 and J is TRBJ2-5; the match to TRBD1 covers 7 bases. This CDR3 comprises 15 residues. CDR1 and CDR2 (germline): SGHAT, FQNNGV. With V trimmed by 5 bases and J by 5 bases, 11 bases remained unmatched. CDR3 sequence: CASSIRQGVYETQYF. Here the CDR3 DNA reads TGTGCCAGCAGCATCCGGCAGGGGGTCTATGAGACCCAGTACTTC.

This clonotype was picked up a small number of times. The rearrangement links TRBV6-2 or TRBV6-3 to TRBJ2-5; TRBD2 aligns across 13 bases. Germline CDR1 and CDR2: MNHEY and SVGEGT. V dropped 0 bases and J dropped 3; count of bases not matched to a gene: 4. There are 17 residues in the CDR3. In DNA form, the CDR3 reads TGTGCCAGCAGTTACTCAACTAGCGGGAGGGCCGAAGAGACCCAGTACTTC. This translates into CASSYSTSGRAEETQYF.

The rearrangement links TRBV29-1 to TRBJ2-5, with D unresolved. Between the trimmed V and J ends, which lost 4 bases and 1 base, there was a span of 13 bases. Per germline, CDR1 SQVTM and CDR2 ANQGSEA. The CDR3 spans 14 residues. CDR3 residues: CSVALTAVQETQYF. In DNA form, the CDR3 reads TGCAGCGTTGCCCTTACGGCCGTCCAAGAGACCCAGTACTTC.

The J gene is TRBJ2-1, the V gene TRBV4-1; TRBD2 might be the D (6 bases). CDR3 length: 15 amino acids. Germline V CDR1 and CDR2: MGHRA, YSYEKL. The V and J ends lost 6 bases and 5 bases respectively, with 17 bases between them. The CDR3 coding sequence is TGCGCCAGCAGTCTAGGGCTAGCGCAAAACAATGAGCAGTTCTTC. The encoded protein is CASSLGLAQNNEQFF.

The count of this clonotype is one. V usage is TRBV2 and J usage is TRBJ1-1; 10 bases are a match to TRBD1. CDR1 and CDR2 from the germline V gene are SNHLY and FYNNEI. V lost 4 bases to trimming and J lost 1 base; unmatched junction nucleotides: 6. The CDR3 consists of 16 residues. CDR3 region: CASSVARTGGNTEAFF. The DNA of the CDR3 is TGTGCCAGCAGTGTCGCGCGGACAGGGGGGAACACTGAAGCTTTCTTT.